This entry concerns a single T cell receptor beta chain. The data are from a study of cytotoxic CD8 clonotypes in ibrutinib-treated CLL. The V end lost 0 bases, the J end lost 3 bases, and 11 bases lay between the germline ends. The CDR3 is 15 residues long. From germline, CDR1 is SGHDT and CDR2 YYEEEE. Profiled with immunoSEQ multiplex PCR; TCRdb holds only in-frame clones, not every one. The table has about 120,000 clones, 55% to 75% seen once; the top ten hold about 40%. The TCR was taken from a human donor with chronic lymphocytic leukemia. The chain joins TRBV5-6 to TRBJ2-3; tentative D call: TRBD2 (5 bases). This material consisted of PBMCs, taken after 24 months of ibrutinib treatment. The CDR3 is CASSLGGRITDTQYF. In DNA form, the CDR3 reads TGTGCCAGCAGCTTGGGCGGGCGTATAACAGATACGCAGTATTTT.